The 20 T cell receptor beta chains below all came from one sample that was sequenced in a study of T-cell reconstitution after alpha-beta-depleted transplantation in children (dated by TCRdb to 2015 to 2016). Library prep was done by PCR. The instrument given in TCRdb is Illumina HiSeq 2500. Molecular barcoding was employed in the preparation of TCR libraries, with unique molecular identifiers being used to normalize TCRbeta repertoire quantification. Starting from the raw public reads, TCRdb applied fastp trimming at Q25, assembled clones with MiXCR and retained in-frame beta chains. Merged by CDR3 protein, the rows form single entries marked with the most common genes and DNA. This sample has about 540,000 distinct CDR3 sequences in its table, and around 18% of those were observed once. The ten most abundant clones make up more than 2.5% of the sample. This material consisted of PBMCs from the stem cell graft donor, taken from the stem cell graft. The receptors originated from a human donor who donated a stem cell graft to a child with acute lymphoblastic leukemia.

In its sample, this clonotype was seen a few times. The chain carries TRBV9 and TRBJ1-1, with 8 bases aligning to TRBD1. Germline-derived CDR1 and CDR2 are SGDLS and YYNGEE. This CDR3 spans 15 amino acids. J gave up 11 bases and V 4 bases, and 16 bases lay outside the gene matches. CDR3 loop: CASSPAPQGAVGAFF. CDR3 nucleotides: TGTGCCAGCAGCCCCGCTCCCCAGGGGGCAGTTGGGGCTTTCTTT.

The chain links TRBV5-4 to TRBJ2-5; D not resolved. This CDR3 comprises 15 residues. From germline, CDR1 is SGHNT and CDR2 YYREEE (reference sequence). V lost 0 bases and J lost 5, with 14 bases in between. CDR3 nucleotide sequence: TGTGCCAGCAGCTTGGCATCGGGTTCTCAGGAGACCCAGTACTTC. It specifies CASSLASGSQETQYF. The whole variable domain, remainder taken from reference TRBV5-4 and TRBJ2-5, is ETGVTQSPTHLIKTRGQQVTLRCSSQSGHNTVSWYQQALGQGPQFIFQYYREEENGRGNFPPRFSGLQFPNYSSELNVNALELDDSALYLCASSLASGSQETQYFGPGTRLLVL.

This clonotype was picked up a small number of times. The chain recombines TRBV12-3 or TRBV12-4 with TRBJ2-1, with 7 bases identical to TRBD2. The length of the CDR3 is 15 residues. The V segment lost 6 bases and the J segment 6 bases; nucleotides outside the gene matches: 11. This CDR3 reads CASSPRTRRGNEQFF. The CDR3 nucleotides read TGTGCCAGCAGCCCACGGACTAGACGCGGCAATGAGCAGTTCTTC.

This chain uses TRBV13 with TRBJ1-2; 7 bases align to TRBD1. V dropped 5 bases and J dropped 6; count of bases not matched to a gene: 6. CDR1 and CDR2 (germline): PRHDT, FYEKMQ (reference sequence). CDR3 length: 13 amino acids. The CDR3 spells CASSPDRDDGYTF. CDR3 DNA: TGTGCCAGCAGCCCCGACAGGGACGATGGCTACACCTTC.

The chain carries TRBV5-1 and TRBJ2-7, with D hard to call. Trimming shortened V by 1 base and J by 3 bases, and 14 bases separated the two germline ends. The CDR3 runs to 15 residues. In germline, CDR1 is SGHRS, CDR2 YFSETQ. As DNA, the CDR3 is TGCGCCAGCAGCTTGTTGGACGGGCCGATCTACGAGCAGTACTTC. Amino acid sequence: CASSLLDGPIYEQYF.

The V gene is TRBV7-6, the J gene TRBJ2-2; 12 bases align to TRBD2. From germline, CDR1 is SGHVS and CDR2 FNYEAQ. The length of the CDR3 is 19 residues. Germline trimming cut 1 base from V and 3 bases from J; bases unmatched to any gene: 9. CDR3 in DNA: TGTGCCAGCAGCTTAGGATGGCCTAGCGGGAGGGCCGACACCGGGGAGCTGTTTTTT. Encoded protein: CASSLGWPSGRADTGELFF.

This clonotype turned up a few times. J is TRBJ2-2 and V is TRBV9, with a possible D match to TRBD2 (5 bases). This CDR3 spans 16 amino acids. In germline, CDR1 is SGDLS, CDR2 YYNGEE. Deletions cut 0 bases from V and 5 bases from J, with 14 bases between. The DNA for the CDR3 is TGTGCCAGCAGCGTAGCCATCCGCACGGGGACCGGGGAGCTGTTTTTT. This encodes CASSVAIRTGTGELFF.

The rearrangement uses TRBV15 and TRBJ2-2; possibly TRBD1 for D (5 bases). Germline V lookup: CDR1 LNHNV, CDR2 YYDKDF (reference sequence). The CDR3 extends over 14 amino acids. Trimming took 1 base from V and 5 from J, leaving 8 bases between them. The CDR3 loop reads CATSRAAGTGELFF. The CDR3 DNA reads as TGTGCCACCAGCAGAGCAGCAGGGACCGGGGAGCTGTTTTTT.

The CDR3 DNA reads as TGCAGTGCTAGAGTCGGACAGGGTGTCTTTAAGTACTTC. Translated, it gives CSARVGQGVFKYF. The rearrangement joins TRBV20-1 to TRBJ2-4, with 8 bases identical to TRBD1. The CDR3 is made up of 13 amino acids. In germline, CDR1 is DFQATT, CDR2 SNEGSKA (reference sequence). V trimming: 1 base; J trimming: 14 bases; junction bases outside the gene matches: 10.

V is TRBV4-2 and J is TRBJ2-3; the match to TRBD2 covers 10 bases. Per the germline V gene, CDR1 is LGHNA and CDR2 is YNFKEQ. The junction had 15 bases not matched to a gene; V was cut back by 6 bases and J by 0 bases. There are 19 residues in the CDR3. The CDR3 nucleotides read TGTGCCAGCAGATACGCTAGCGGGAGTTACCGCCGGAGCACAGATACGCAGTATTTT. This encodes CASRYASGSYRRSTDTQYF.

This clonotype came up a few times. The rearrangement joins TRBV20-1 to TRBJ2-3; 13 bases are shared with TRBD2. Germline assignment: CDR1 DFQATT and CDR2 SNEGSKA (reference sequence). The CDR3 loop spans 16 amino acids. Trimming took 6 bases from V and 4 from J; bases not matched to a gene: 10. The CDR3 bases are TGCAGTGCGGTGGGACTAGCGGGGTCCTTATCAGATACGCAGTATTTT. Amino acids: CSAVGLAGSLSDTQYF.

The CDR3 here is CASSFDRADWEQYF. The CDR3 DNA sequence: TGTGCCAGCAGTTTCGACAGGGCGGATTGGGAGCAGTACTTC. The chain carries TRBV6-5 and TRBJ2-7, with 7 bases lining up with TRBD1. Germline V gene lookup returns CDR1 MNHEY and CDR2 SVGAGI. The length of the CDR3 is 14 residues. V trimming: 4 bases; J trimming: 7 bases; junction bases outside the gene matches: 10.

The chain uses TRBV5-6 and TRBJ2-3; 7 nucleotides agree with TRBD2. Trimming removed 3 bases from V and 3 bases from J; junction bases left unmatched: 10. Per germline, CDR1 SGHDT and CDR2 YYEEEE. The CDR3 is made up of 16 amino acids. CDR3 bases: TGTGCCAGCAGCTATTACCTAAGGGAGGGAACAGATACGCAGTATTTT. Protein product: CASSYYLREGTDTQYF. The variable domain in full, completed from reference TRBV5-6 and TRBJ2-3, reads DAGVTQSPTHLIKTRGQQVTLRCSPKSGHDTVSWYQQALGQGPQFIFQYYEEEERQRGNFPDRFSGHQFPNYSSELNVNALLLGDSALYLCASSYYLREGTDTQYFGPGTRLTVL.

The table lists this clonotype with a few counts. This rearrangement joins TRBV5-1 to TRBJ2-1; TRBD2 agrees at 10 bases. Germline CDR1 is SGHRS and CDR2 is YFSETQ. This CDR3 is built from 18 residues. V lost 1 base, J lost 5 bases, and 12 bases stayed unmatched. In DNA, the CDR3 is TGCGCCAGCAGCTTGTCCCCTAGCGGGAGAGACCGCGACAATGAGCAGTTCTTC. It translates to CASSLSPSGRDRDNEQFF.

This clonotype was detected only a few times. The chain links TRBV7-9 to TRBJ2-7; D is ambiguous. Germline V gives CDR1 SEHNR, CDR2 FQNEAQ (reference sequence). The CDR3 contains 13 residues. The ends were cut back, 5 bases at V and 3 bases at J, with 11 bases in the middle. CDR3: CASSESTSYEQYF. The CDR3 DNA reads as TGTGCCAGCAGCGAGAGCACAAGCTACGAGCAGTACTTC.

J is TRBJ2-6 and V is TRBV12-3 or TRBV12-4, with no clear D. The CDR3 covers 15 residues. Trimming took 5 bases from V and 0 from J, leaving 8 bases between them. Written as DNA, the CDR3 is TGTGCCAGCAGTCAGGTTTACTCTGGGGCCAACGTCCTGACTTTC. It codes for CASSQVYSGANVLTF.

The chain joins TRBV4-1 to TRBJ1-1, with D perhaps TRBD1 (6 bases). V was clipped by 3 bases and J by 6 bases, with 14 bases between them. CDR1 and CDR2 (germline): MGHRA, YSYEKL. The CDR3 sequence is 14 residues long. The CDR3 spells CASSHTGKSAEAFF. CDR3 DNA sequence: TGCGCCAGCAGCCATACAGGGAAATCCGCTGAAGCTTTCTTT.

The chain has TRBV27 and TRBJ2-5; 10 positions match TRBD1. The CDR3 is made up of 12 amino acids. Germline CDR1 and CDR2: MNHEY and SMNVEV (reference sequence). Trimming took 3 bases from V and 9 from J; bases not matched to a gene: 1. The CDR3 coding sequence is TGTGCCAGCAGTTTGGGGACAGGGGCCCAGTACTTC. Its translation: CASSLGTGAQYF.

The chain has TRBV10-3 and TRBJ1-1, with 10 positions matching TRBD1. Germline V CDR1 and CDR2: ENHRY, SYGVKD. This CDR3 has 12 residues. J gave up 11 bases and V 5 bases, and 5 bases lay outside the gene matches. The CDR3 sequence: CAISQTGGDAFF. CDR3 bases: TGTGCCATCAGTCAGACAGGGGGCGACGCTTTCTTT.

This clonotype was counted between two and nine times. The V gene is TRBV19, the J gene TRBJ1-1, with D unresolved. The ends were cut back, 3 bases at V and 1 base at J, with 6 bases in the middle. The CDR3 has 13 residues. The germline gives CDR1 LNHDA, CDR2 SQIVND (reference sequence). The CDR3 DNA reads as TGTGCCAGTAGTATTATGTCGAACACTGAAGCTTTCTTT. Protein: CASSIMSNTEAFF.